What follows are 31 T cell receptor beta chains derived from one specimen sequenced in a study of metastatic and nonmetastatic thyroid tumors. TCRdb ran MiXCR on the PCR reads. Of about 5,100 clones listed, roughly 15% are singletons. Patients underwent thyroid surgery, and none had received any treatment before it. Sequencing was performed on adjacent normal tissue. These receptors were taken from a female donor with papillary thyroid cancer or a benign thyroid nodule (not recorded which). Some clones in this sample may be carry-over from other donors' samples.

The V gene is TRBV4-1, the J gene TRBJ2-7; 8 bases map to TRBD1. Germline V gives CDR1 MGHRA, CDR2 YSYEKL. V lost 0 bases and J lost 1; bases outside the gene matches: 5. This CDR3 region has 16 residues. CDR3 protein: CASSQEVQGVSYEQYF. The CDR3 nucleotides read TGCGCCAGCAGCCAAGAAGTACAGGGGGTTTCCTACGAGCAGTACTTC.

This clone was found a few times. The chain uses TRBV28 and TRBJ1-5; D is unclear. This CDR3 is built from 14 residues. Trimming cost V 3 bases and J 5 bases, with 11 bases left between them. Germline assignment: CDR1 MDHEN and CDR2 SYDVKM. Written as DNA, the CDR3 is TGTGCCAGCAGTTTGGTGAGGTTCGATCAGCCCCAGCATTTT. This codes for CASSLVRFDQPQHF.

The sample holds a few counts of this clone. One end of the junction does not line up with germline, which may come from a read error. This sequence joins TRBV19 and TRBJ2-1; no definite D call. Germline V gene sequence: CDR1 LNHDA, CDR2 SQIVND (reference sequence). The CDR3 is 17 residues long. The CDR3 sequence: CASSPPGSYSSYNDQFF. The CDR3 DNA reads as TGTGCCAGTAGTCCTCCCGGGTCGTATAGCTCCTACAATGACCAGTTCTTC. Combining the CDR3 with reference TRBV19 and TRBJ2-1 gives the whole variable domain DGGITQSPKYLFRKEGQNVTLSCEQNLNHDAMYWYRQDPGQGLRLIYYSQIVNDFQKGDIAEGYSVSREKKESFPLTVTSAQKNPTAFYLCASSPPGSYSSYNDQFFGPGTRLTVL.

V is TRBV6-1 and J is TRBJ2-1; D not resolved. Germline loops: CDR1 MNHNS, CDR2 SASEGT. This CDR3 comprises 12 residues. Trimming took 2 bases from V and 10 from J, leaving 9 bases between them. The CDR3 sequence is CASSETDGEQFF. CDR3 sequence (DNA): TGTGCCAGCAGTGAAACGGACGGGGAGCAGTTCTTC.

This clone is termed medium-sized. This chain's CDR3 is CASSLVEGWDTGELFF. CDR3 bases: TGTGCCAGCAGCTTAGTAGAGGGCTGGGACACCGGGGAGCTGTTTTTT. The chain has TRBV11-1 and TRBJ2-2; possibly TRBD2 for D (5 bases). This CDR3 region has 16 residues. Germline V gives CDR1 SGHAT, CDR2 FQDESV (reference sequence). The V end lost 1 base, the J end lost 3 bases, and 12 bases lay between the germline ends.

The chain recombines TRBV20-1 with TRBJ2-5; TRBD2 matches 8 bases. The V gene's germline CDR1 is DFQATT and CDR2 SNEGSKA (reference sequence). The CDR3 consists of 12 residues. V was pared by 6 bases and J by 5 bases, with 5 bases of the junction left unmatched. In nucleotides, the CDR3 is TGCAGTGCCACGGGGGGGCGGGAGACCCAGTACTTC. This translates into CSATGGRETQYF.

The V gene is TRBV6-6, the J gene TRBJ1-2; TRBD1 is a possible D gene (5 bases). V dropped 2 bases and J dropped 6 bases, with 16 bases sitting between them. Germline V gene data show CDR1 as MNHNY and CDR2 as SVGAGI (reference sequence). The CDR3 runs to 15 residues. The CDR3 protein is CASSYTWDGRDGYTF. CDR3 in DNA: TGTGCCAGCAGTTACACTTGGGACGGCAGAGATGGCTACACCTTC.

This clone was detected only a few times. Germline and junction disagree at one end, which may indicate a read error. The rearrangement links TRBV6-1 to TRBJ2-7; TRBD1 aligns across 9 bases. In germline, CDR1 is MNHNS, CDR2 SASEGT. This CDR3 region has 14 residues. The CDR3 region has the DNA TGTGCCAGCAGGGGTGTGGACAGGGGCTACAAGCAGTACTTC. Its translation: CASRGVDRGYKQYF.

The table lists this clone with many counts. The chain links TRBV18 to TRBJ2-3; perhaps TRBD2 as D (5 bases). The CDR3 consists of 17 residues. The germline V gene has CDR1 KGHSH and CDR2 LQKENI. Trimming took 10 bases from V and 2 from J, leaving 25 bases between them. CDR3 amino acids: CATLRWQWESNTDTQYF. As DNA, the CDR3 is TGTGCCACCCTCCGGTGGCAGTGGGAGTCTAACACAGATACGCAGTATTTT.

This clone was detected many times. This rearrangement joins TRBV4-1 to TRBJ1-2; 9 nucleotides line up with TRBD1. After removal of 0 bases from V and 8 bases from J, the junction contained 7 bases not matched to a gene. CDR3 size: 15 residues. The V gene's germline CDR1 is MGHRA and CDR2 YSYEKL. The CDR3 loop is CASSQEVQGARGYTF. In DNA form, the CDR3 reads TGCGCCAGCAGCCAAGAAGTACAGGGGGCCCGGGGCTACACCTTC.

Sample share makes this clone large (0.1 to 1%). The chain couples TRBV6-1 to TRBJ1-5, with 10 nucleotides matching TRBD1. Germline V gene data show CDR1 as MNHNS and CDR2 as SASEGT. The J segment lost 2 bases and the V segment lost 7 bases, leaving 5 bases of the junction unmatched. There are 15 residues in the CDR3. CDR3 sequence: CASKLTGGGNQPQHF. DNA for the CDR3: TGTGCCAGCAAACTGACAGGGGGCGGCAATCAGCCCCAGCATTTT.

Only a few counts were recorded for this clone. This chain connects TRBV20-1 to TRBJ2-1; D may correspond to TRBD1 or TRBD2 (6 bases each). In germline, CDR1 is DFQATT, CDR2 SNEGSKA (reference sequence). The CDR3 loop spans 16 amino acids. Trimming pared 3 bases from V and 2 bases from J, leaving 17 bases between. CDR3 bases: TGCAGTGCTAGGGTGGGTGGAGGGGGAACCTACAATGAGCAGTTCTTC. This gives the protein CSARVGGGGTYNEQFF.

By its share, this clone is medium-sized. The chain has TRBV12-3 or TRBV12-4 and TRBJ2-1; 8 bases line up with TRBD2. This CDR3 region has 15 residues. V lost 7 bases and J lost 4; bases outside the gene matches: 9. CDR3 sequence (DNA): TGTGCCAGCATGATGGGGACTAGTCCATACAATGAGCAGTTCTTC. Translating gives CASMMGTSPYNEQFF.

This clone showed up many times. One base away lies a much larger clone, so this may be a sequencing read error. Distinct nucleotide sequences in the sample also encode this CDR3. The CDR3 DNA sequence: TGTGCTAGCAGCTTATCCCGGGACAGCAGACCCCTCAGCAATCAGCCCCAGCATTTT. It specifies CASSLSRDSRPLSNQPQHF. The chain links TRBV7-7 to TRBJ1-5; the match to TRBD1 covers 7 bases. The V gene's germline CDR1 is SSHAT and CDR2 FNYEAQ (reference sequence). There are 19 residues in the CDR3. The full variable domain, its missing parts supplied by reference TRBV7-7 and TRBJ1-5, is GAGVSQSPRYKVTKRGQDVTLRCDPISSHATLYWYQQALGQGPEFLTYFNYEAQPDKSGLPSDRFSAERPEGSISTLTIQRTEQRDSAMYRCASSLSRDSRPLSNQPQHFGDGTRLSIL.

This clone is medium-sized (0.01 to 0.1%) by share. The chain recombines TRBV6-2 or TRBV6-3 with TRBJ1-5; perhaps TRBD1 as D (5 bases). Germline V gene sequence: CDR1 MNHEY, CDR2 SVGEGT. The CDR3 consists of 16 residues. Trimming took 0 bases from V and 1 from J, leaving 10 bases between them. The CDR3 reads CASSYSGARSNQPQHF. DNA for the CDR3: TGTGCCAGCAGTTACTCTGGGGCCAGGAGCAATCAGCCCCAGCATTTT.

The chain joins TRBV2 to TRBJ2-5, with 7 bases identical to TRBD2. The length of the CDR3 is 15 residues. Per the germline V gene, CDR1 is SNHLY and CDR2 is FYNNEI. The V and J ends lost 4 bases and 4 bases, in that order; junction bases with no gene match: 9. Here the CDR3 DNA reads TGTGCCAGCAGTGCCCCGGGGAGGGGTGGAGAGACCCAGTACTTC. Amino acids: CASSAPGRGGETQYF.

By share, this clone counts as large. The chain employs TRBV28 and TRBJ2-3; D is unclear. Trimming took off 4 bases at V and 1 base at J, with 3 bases between the two ends. From germline, CDR1 is MDHEN and CDR2 SYDVKM. The CDR3 totals 12 residues. This CDR3 is CASSSRTDTQYF. CDR3 nucleotide sequence: TGTGCCAGCAGTTCTCGCACAGATACGCAGTATTTT.

J is TRBJ2-7 and V is TRBV7-9, with 7 bases aligning to TRBD2. The germline gives CDR1 SEHNR, CDR2 FQNEAQ (reference sequence). The CDR3 is 13 amino acids. CDR3 in amino acids: CASSGVSSYEQYV. DNA for the CDR3: TGTGCTAGCAGCGGGGTAAGCTCCTACGAGCAGTACGTC.

This chain connects TRBV27 to TRBJ1-1, with a possible D match to TRBD1 (5 bases). The CDR3 runs to 14 residues. The germline V gene has CDR1 MNHEY and CDR2 SMNVEV (reference sequence). V lost 11 bases to trimming and J lost 3 bases, with 19 bases between them. This chain's CDR3 is CASLRRVGDTEAFF. CDR3 coding DNA: TGTGCCTCACTCCGCAGGGTAGGGGACACTGAAGCTTTCTTT.

Within the sample, this clone is medium-sized (0.01 to 0.1%). V and J are TRBV30 and TRBJ1-5; D not certain. With 1 base removed from V and 5 bases from J, the gap between germline ends came to 9 bases. CDR1 GTSNPN and CDR2 SVGIG come from the germline V gene (reference sequence). This CDR3 has 13 residues. CDR3 bases: TGTGCCTGGAGTGCGGGCCCCTATCAGCCCCAGCATTTT. Translated: CAWSAGPYQPQHF.

By share, this clone ranks as medium-sized. This sequence joins TRBV7-8 and TRBJ1-1; 8 bases match TRBD1. V was clipped by 5 bases and J by 7 bases; unmatched bases: 9. Germline CDR1 and CDR2: SGHVS and FQNEAQ. CDR3 size: 14 residues. Here the CDR3 DNA reads TGTGCCAGCAGCCCACGGGACAGGCCGGGTGAAGCTTTCTTT. Its protein is CASSPRDRPGEAFF.

By share, this clone counts as medium-sized. The chain joins TRBV7-9 to TRBJ1-6, with 7 bases fitting TRBD1. Trimming removed 5 bases from V and 7 bases from J; junction bases left unmatched: 8. The CDR3 sequence is 15 residues long. In germline, CDR1 is SEHNR, CDR2 FQNEAQ (reference sequence). The CDR3 region has the DNA TGTGCCAGCAGCCCACGGACAGGTGGGAATTCACCCCTCCACTTT. Its protein is CASSPRTGGNSPLHF.

In its sample, this clone is medium-sized. The rearrangement joins TRBV5-1 to TRBJ1-5; D call uncertain. V was shortened by 5 bases and J by 0 bases, with 6 bases between the two germline ends. There are 13 residues in the CDR3. Germline CDR1 and CDR2: SGHRS and YFSETQ. In DNA form, the CDR3 reads TGCGCCAGCAGGGCACATAGCAATCAGCCCCAGCATTTT. Translating it yields CASRAHSNQPQHF.

Comments on this clone: The germline gene is not matched at one end of the junction; a read error may be the cause. This chain uses TRBV6-1 with TRBJ2-6, with D possibly matching TRBD2 (7 bases). From germline, CDR1 is MNHNS and CDR2 SASEGT. There are 17 residues in the CDR3. The CDR3 DNA sequence: TGTGCCGGCAGTCCGGGGGGCGAGGGCTCTGGGGCCGACGTCCTGACTTTC. Translation gives CAGSPGGEGSGADVLTF.

Concerning this clone: One end of the junction does not line up with germline, which may come from a read error. The V and J genes are TRBV6-9 and TRBJ2-1, with D possibly TRBD1 on 5 matching bases. Germline CDR1 reads MNHGY; CDR2 reads SVAAGI. The CDR3 is 13 residues long. CDR3 nucleotide sequence: TGCGCCAGCAGTCGACAGAAAGGTGGTGAGCAGTTCTTC. Protein product: CASSRQKGGEQFF.

This clone was found a few times. Germline is not matched at one junction end, which may reflect a read error. V is TRBV28 and J is TRBJ2-7; D is uncertain. In germline, CDR1 is MDHEN, CDR2 SYDVKM. The CDR3 loop spans 9 amino acids. DNA of the CDR3: TGTGCCAGCTCAAAGGGAATTCCCTTC. Its translation is CASSKGIPF.

This rearrangement joins TRBV20-1 to TRBJ2-7; a possible D gene is TRBD2 (5 bases). The CDR3 sequence is 13 residues long. V lost 6 bases and J 7 bases, leaving 19 bases between the germline ends. Germline V gene sequence: CDR1 DFQATT, CDR2 SNEGSKA (reference sequence). CDR3 DNA: TGCAGTGCAAACCTCGGTCCCTCGGGAGAGCAGTACTTC. It translates to CSANLGPSGEQYF.

In its sample, this clone is medium-sized. The chain uses TRBV2 and TRBJ2-3; D is uncertain. V lost 5 bases to trimming and J lost 3 bases, with 9 bases between them. Germline V lookup: CDR1 SNHLY, CDR2 FYNNEI. CDR3 length: 13 residues. CDR3 in DNA: TGTGCCAGCAGTATAGCTATGACAGATACGCAGTATTTT. Residues: CASSIAMTDTQYF.

In this sample, this clone turned up a few times. The junction shows a germline mismatch at one end, possibly a read error. The V gene is TRBV27, the J gene TRBJ2-7; D not certain. CDR3 length: 14 residues. CDR1 is MNHEY, CDR2 SMNVEV, per germline (reference sequence). This CDR3 reads CASSFTFNSYEQYF. CDR3 bases: TGTGCCAGCAGTTTCACGTTCAATTCCTATGAGCAGTACTTC.

Comment on this clone: The junction departs from the called germline gene at one end, perhaps through a read error. The rearrangement joins TRBV6-1 to TRBJ1-5; tentative D call: TRBD1 (5 bases). The CDR3 covers 15 residues. The germline V gene encodes CDR1 MNHNS and CDR2 SASEGT. The CDR3 here is CAGSEVRESNQPQHF. DNA of the CDR3: TGTGCCGGCAGTGAGGTCAGGGAAAGCAATCAGCCCCAGCATTTT.

This chain joins TRBV19 and TRBJ1-2; 7 bases map to TRBD1. CDR3 length: 14 amino acids. Germline V gene lookup returns CDR1 LNHDA and CDR2 SQIVND (reference sequence). The J segment lost 5 bases and the V segment lost 6 bases, leaving 9 bases of the junction unmatched. As DNA, the CDR3 is TGTGCCAGTAGAGTCCCGGGACAGTTATATGGCTACACCTTC. This translates into CASRVPGQLYGYTF.